This T cell receptor beta chain derives from a study of molecular identifiers for immune sequencing clone quantification. TCRdb passed the PCR reads through MiXCR, listing each CDR3 protein once. This sample has some 590,000 distinct CDR3 sequences, with around 25% found just once. This clonotype has at least ten counts. In germline, CDR1 is LGHNA, CDR2 YSLEER. With 0 bases removed from V and 6 bases from J, the gap between germline ends came to 6 bases. The CDR3 spans 13 residues. Naive CD8 library inputs spanned roughly 17,000 to 1,100,000 sorted cells and 10%, 30% or 50% RNA. V is TRBV4-3 and J is TRBJ2-1, with D hard to call. The source of this sequence is a human donor in good health. Some libraries in this study had Jurkat cell RNA spiked in. Input material: naive CD8+ T cells from blood, with Jurkat cell RNA spiked in. Subset: FACS-sorted CD8+CD4-CCR7+CD45RA+ naive T cells. CDR3 in amino acids: CASSQEWGNEQFF. CDR3 sequence (DNA): TGCGCCAGCAGCCAAGAATGGGGCAATGAGCAGTTCTTC.